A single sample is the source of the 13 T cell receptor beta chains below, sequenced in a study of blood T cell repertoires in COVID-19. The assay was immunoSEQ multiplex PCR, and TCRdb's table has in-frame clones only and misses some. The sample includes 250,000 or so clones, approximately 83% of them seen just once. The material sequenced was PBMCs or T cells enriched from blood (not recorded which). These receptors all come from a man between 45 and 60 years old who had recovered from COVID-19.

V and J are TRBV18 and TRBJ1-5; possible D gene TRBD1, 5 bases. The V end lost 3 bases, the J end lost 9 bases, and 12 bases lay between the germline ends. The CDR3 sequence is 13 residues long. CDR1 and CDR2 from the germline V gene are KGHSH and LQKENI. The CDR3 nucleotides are TGTGCCAGCTCACCCCCGCAGGGTCGGCCCCAGCATTTT. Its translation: CASSPPQGRPQHF.

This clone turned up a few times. The CDR3 sequence: CASSLEVGQALNYGYTF. DNA for the CDR3: TGTGCCAGCAGCTTGGAGGTAGGTCAGGCGCTGAACTATGGCTACACCTTC. The chain has TRBV11-2 and TRBJ1-2; D is undetermined. The germline CDR1 and CDR2 sequences are SGHAT and FQNNGV. V shed 3 bases and J shed 2 bases, with 19 bases lying between them. The CDR3 is 17 residues long.

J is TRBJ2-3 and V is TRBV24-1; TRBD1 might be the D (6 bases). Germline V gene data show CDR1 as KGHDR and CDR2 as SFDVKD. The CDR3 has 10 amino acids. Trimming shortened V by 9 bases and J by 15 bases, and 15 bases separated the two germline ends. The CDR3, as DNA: TGTGCCACCTTAGGGGCAGGGGAATATTTT. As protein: CATLGAGEYF.

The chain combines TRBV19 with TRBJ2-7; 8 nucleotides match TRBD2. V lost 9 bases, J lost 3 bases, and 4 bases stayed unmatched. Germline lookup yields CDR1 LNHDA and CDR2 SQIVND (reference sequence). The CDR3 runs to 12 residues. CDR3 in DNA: TGTGCCAGCTCGGGGGGGGTCTACGAGCAGTACTTC. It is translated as CASSGGVYEQYF.

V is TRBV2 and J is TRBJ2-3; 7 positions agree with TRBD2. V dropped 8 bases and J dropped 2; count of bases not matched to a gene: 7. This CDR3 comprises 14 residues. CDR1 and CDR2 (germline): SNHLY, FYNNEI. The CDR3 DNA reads TGTGCCAGCGGAGGGACTACATCCACAGATACGCAGTATTTT. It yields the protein CASGGTTSTDTQYF. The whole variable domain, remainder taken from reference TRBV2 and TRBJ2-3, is EPEVTQTPSHQVTQMGQEVILRCVPISNHLYFYWYRQILGQKVEFLVSFYNNEISEKSEIFDDQFSVERPDGSNFTLKIRSTKLEDSAMYFCASGGTTSTDTQYFGPGTRLTVL.

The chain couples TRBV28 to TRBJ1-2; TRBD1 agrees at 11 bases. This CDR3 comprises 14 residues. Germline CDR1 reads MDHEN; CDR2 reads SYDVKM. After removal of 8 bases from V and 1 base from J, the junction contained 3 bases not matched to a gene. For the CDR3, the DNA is TGTGCCAGCGCCGGGACAGGGGGTAACTATGGCTACACCTTC. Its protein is CASAGTGGNYGYTF.

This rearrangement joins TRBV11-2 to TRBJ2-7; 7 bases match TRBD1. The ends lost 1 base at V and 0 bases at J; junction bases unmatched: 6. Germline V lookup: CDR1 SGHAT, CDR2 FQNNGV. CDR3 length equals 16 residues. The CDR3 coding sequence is TGTGCCAGCAGCTTAGGGTTAGGGGACAGCTCCTACGAGCAGTACTTC. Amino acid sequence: CASSLGLGDSSYEQYF.

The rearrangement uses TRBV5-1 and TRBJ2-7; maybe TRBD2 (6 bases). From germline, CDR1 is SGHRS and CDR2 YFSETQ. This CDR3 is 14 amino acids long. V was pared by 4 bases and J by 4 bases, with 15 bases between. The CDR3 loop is CASSPSVGGYEQYF. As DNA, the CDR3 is TGCGCCAGCAGCCCCTCAGTGGGGGGTTACGAGCAGTACTTC.

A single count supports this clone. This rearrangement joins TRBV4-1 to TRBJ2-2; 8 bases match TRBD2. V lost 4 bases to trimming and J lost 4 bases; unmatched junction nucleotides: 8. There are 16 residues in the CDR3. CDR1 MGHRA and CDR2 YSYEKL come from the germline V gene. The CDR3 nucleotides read TGCGCCAGCAGCCCCTGGAGCGGGGGTGGCACCGGGGAGCTGTTTTTT. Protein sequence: CASSPWSGGGTGELFF.

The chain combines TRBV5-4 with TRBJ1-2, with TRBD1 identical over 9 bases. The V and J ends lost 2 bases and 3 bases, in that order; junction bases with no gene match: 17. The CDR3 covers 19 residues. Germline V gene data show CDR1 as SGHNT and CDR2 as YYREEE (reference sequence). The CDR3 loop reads CASSFSIGTGSSIDYGYTF. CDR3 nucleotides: TGTGCCAGCAGCTTCAGTATCGGGACAGGGAGTTCGATAGACTATGGCTACACCTTC.

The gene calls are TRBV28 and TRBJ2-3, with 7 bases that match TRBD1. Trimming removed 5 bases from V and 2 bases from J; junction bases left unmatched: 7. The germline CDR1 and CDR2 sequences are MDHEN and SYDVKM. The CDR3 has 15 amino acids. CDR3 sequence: CASSRGGVITDTQYF. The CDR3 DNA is TGTGCCAGCAGTCGAGGGGGCGTTATCACAGATACGCAGTATTTT.

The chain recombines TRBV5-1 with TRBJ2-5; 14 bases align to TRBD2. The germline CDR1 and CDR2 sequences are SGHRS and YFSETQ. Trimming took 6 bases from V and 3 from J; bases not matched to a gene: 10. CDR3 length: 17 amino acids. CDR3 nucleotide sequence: TGCGCCAGCACCGTGGGGGGACTAGCGGGAGATGAAGAGACCCAGTACTTC. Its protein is CASTVGGLAGDEETQYF.

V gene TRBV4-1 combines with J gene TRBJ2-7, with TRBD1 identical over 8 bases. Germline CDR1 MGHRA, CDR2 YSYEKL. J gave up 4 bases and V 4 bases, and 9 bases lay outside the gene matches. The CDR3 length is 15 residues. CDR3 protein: CASSPAGQGAYEQYF. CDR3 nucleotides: TGCGCCAGCAGCCCGGCGGGGCAGGGGGCATACGAGCAGTACTTC.